This entry is about one T cell receptor beta chain. As yet, its antigen is unknown. The data are from a study of T cell responses to AZD1222 COVID-19 vaccine. Study-level results: It should be noted that donors were predominantly white British and more often female, and clonal diversity was possibly underestimated. Repertoires were obtained only post-peak T cell response. Dominant at 160-218 and 743-854, vaccine-associated CD4 TCRs also spanned spike.

The CDR3 spans 12 residues. V was clipped by 2 bases and J by 5 bases, with 6 bases between them. CDR1 and CDR2 (germline): KGHSH, LQKENI. The repertoire was sequenced with immunoSEQ multiplex PCR; TCRdb's copy has only in-frame clones and lacks some. The sample has roughly 120,000 clones, about 91% seen once; the top ten hold roughly 1.5%. The origin of this receptor is an adult who received the AZD1222 COVID-19 vaccine. The rearrangement joins TRBV18 to TRBJ1-1; the D is unclear. The input for sequencing was peripheral blood, taken 28 days after the second AZD1222 dose. CDR3 residues: CASSPGRTEAFF. The CDR3 DNA reads TGTGCCAGCTCACCAGGGAGAACTGAAGCTTTCTTT.